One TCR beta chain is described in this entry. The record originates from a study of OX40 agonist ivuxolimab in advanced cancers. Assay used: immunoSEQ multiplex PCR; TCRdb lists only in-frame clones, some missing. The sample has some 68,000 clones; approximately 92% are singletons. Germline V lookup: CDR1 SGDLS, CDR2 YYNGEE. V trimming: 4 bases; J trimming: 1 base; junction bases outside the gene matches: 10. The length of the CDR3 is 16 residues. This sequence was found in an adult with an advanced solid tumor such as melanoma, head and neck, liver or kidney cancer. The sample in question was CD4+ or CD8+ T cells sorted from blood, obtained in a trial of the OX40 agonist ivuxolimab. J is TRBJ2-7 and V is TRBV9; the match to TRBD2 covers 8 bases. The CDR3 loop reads CASSSRGGTNSYEQYF. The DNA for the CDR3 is TGTGCCAGCAGCTCCCGGGGGGGGACAAATTCCTACGAGCAGTACTTC.